Listed below are T cell receptor beta chains from one sample, sequenced in a study of CD8+CD57+ T cells in acquired aplastic anemia. Using its own MiXCR run on the reads, TCRdb lists one record per CDR3 protein. This sample has 310,000 or so distinct CDR3 sequences, with 50% to 65% found just once. Specimen: sorted CD4+, CD8+, or CD8+CD57+ T cells (not recorded which) from PBMCs. The receptors were gathered from a human donor with aplastic anemia. Both conserved end residues are part of each CDR3. A D gene is named only where the DNA matches it firmly. The size field is filled for only some rows; it gives once, few, many or a size class.

TRBJ1-2,-,TRBV20-1,11,-,TGCAGTGCCACCCTATCTAGTGGCTACACCTTC,CSATLSSGYTF
TRBJ2-5,many,TRBV11-2,14,TRBD2,TGTGCCAGCAGTCGCGGGGGGGCTGGGGAGACCCAGTACTTC,CASSRGGAGETQYF
TRBJ2-3,-,TRBV20-1,13,-,TGCAGTGCTAGAGAAGGTAGTCAGGATACGCAGTATTTT,CSAREGSQDTQYF
TRBJ1-2,-,TRBV29-1,14,-,TGCAGCGTTGAAGGGGGCGGGTTGGGTTATGGCTACACCTTC,CSVEGGGLGYGYTF
TRBJ1-2,once,TRBV20-1,17,TRBD1,TGCAGTGCTAGGAGGACAGGGGAGAGGAGGGGGGTTTATGGCTACACCTTC,CSARRTGERRGVYGYTF
TRBJ2-3,many,TRBV29-1,14,-,TGCAGCGTTGAGACCACACAGGATAGGGATACGCAGTATTTT,CSVETTQDRDTQYF
TRBJ1-6,once,TRBV4-1,16,-,TGCGCCAGCAGCCAAGTGGCTAGCGGGGAAAATTCACCCCTCCACTTT,CASSQVASGENSPLHF
TRBJ1-1,-,TRBV15,14,-,TGTGCCACCAGCAGAACCGGGTCGAACACTGAAGCTTTCTTT,CATSRTGSNTEAFF
TRBJ1-6,-,TRBV7-9,16,-,TGTGCCAGCAGCGCTCTTTTGGACAGTAACAATTCACCCCTCCACTTT,CASSALLDSNNSPLHF
TRBJ1-1,once,TRBV19,13,TRBD1,TGTGCCAGTAGTCCGGACAGGAGCACTGAAGCTTTCTTT,CASSPDRSTEAFF
TRBJ2-1,-,TRBV9,15,-,TGTGCCAGCAGCGTCGCCGGAGCGACTAGTAATGAGCAGTTCTTC,CASSVAGATSNEQFF
TRBJ2-2,-,TRBV19,16,TRBD1,TGTGCCAGTAGTATGACAGAGACAGGGGGCACCGGGGAGCTGTTTTTT,CASSMTETGGTGELFF
TRBJ1-6,few,TRBV7-8,14,TRBD1,TGTGCCAGCAGCTTGACAGGGCAAGGCTCACCCCTCCACTTT,CASSLTGQGSPLHF
TRBJ2-1,-,TRBV2,16,TRBD2,TGTGCCAGTTGTTCCGGGACTAGCGTCCTATACAATGAGCAGTTCTTC,CASCSGTSVLYNEQFF
TRBJ2-2,many,TRBV12-3/TRBV12-4,14,TRBD2,TGTGCCAGCAGGACTAGCGGGGGCACCGGGGAGCTGTTTTTT,CASRTSGGTGELFF
TRBJ1-1,-,TRBV10-3,12,-,TGTGCCAGCGGGCAAGGTGAAACTGAAGCTTTCTTC,CASGQGETEAFF
TRBJ2-6,many,TRBV7-9,15,TRBD1,TGTGCCAGCAGTGGACAGGTCTCTGGGGCCAACGTCCTGACTTTC,CASSGQVSGANVLTF
TRBJ2-2,-,TRBV9,16,TRBD2,TGTGCCAGCAGCGTAGGGGGGAGAGGGACTAGCGGGGAGCTGTTTTTT,CASSVGGRGTSGELFF
TRBJ1-5,-,TRBV19,17,TRBD1,TGTGCCAGTAGTATCCTAAGGGACAGGGGCGAGGTTCAGCCCCAGCATTTT,CASSILRDRGEVQPQHF
TRBJ1-2,-,TRBV27,15,TRBD1,TGTGCCAGCAGTTGGGGACAGGGAACCAACTATGGCTACACCTTC,CASSWGQGTNYGYTF
TRBJ2-1,many,TRBV10-1,16,TRBD2,TGCGCCAGCAGTGAGTCGATTCTACTAGCGGGAACTCAGCAGTTCTTC,CASSESILLAGTQQFF
TRBJ1-6,few,TRBV9,15,-,TGTGCCAGCAGTTGGGACACCACAAATAATTCACCCCTCCACTTT,CASSWDTTNNSPLHF
TRBJ2-2,-,TRBV7-3,12,-,TGTGCCAGCAGCTTATTCGACGGGGAGCTGTTTTTT,CASSLFDGELFF
TRBJ1-6,-,TRBV6-5,17,-,TGTGCCAGCAAAACCGGGACAACCAACCTACTGGGGTCACCCCTCCACTTT,CASKTGTTNLLGSPLHF
TRBJ2-7,once,TRBV11-3,15,TRBD2,TGTGCCAGCAGCCCCTCTAGCGGGAGCTCCTACGAGCAGTACTTC,CASSPSSGSSYEQYF
TRBJ1-1,few,TRBV7-9,12,TRBD1,TGTGCCAGCAGGAAACCACAGGGGGCAGCTTTCTTT,CASRKPQGAAFF
TRBJ1-1,-,TRBV7-6,16,TRBD1,TGTGCCAGCAGCTCAATTTGGGACAGGGGAGGCACTGAAGCTTTCTTT,CASSSIWDRGGTEAFF
TRBJ1-1,-,TRBV5-8,12,-,TGTGCCAGCAGGCGAGAGAACACTGAAGCTTTCTTT,CASRRENTEAFF
TRBJ2-1,many,TRBV7-8,15,-,TGTGCCAGCAGCTTAAGGGATCCGTCCTACAATGAGCAGTTCTTC,CASSLRDPSYNEQFF
TRBJ1-1,-,TRBV7-8,14,TRBD1,TGTGCCAGCAGCGGGGGGGACAGGGTCACTGAAGCTTTCTTT,CASSGGDRVTEAFF
TRBJ1-2,many,TRBV2,14,TRBD1,TGTGCCAGCAGTCCCACGGGACAGCACTATGGCTACACCTTC,CASSPTGQHYGYTF
TRBJ1-3,many,TRBV29-1,14,-,TGCAGCGTTGGGGGAGGGAACTCTGGAAACACCATATATTTT,CSVGGGNSGNTIYF
TRBJ2-7,many,TRBV4-2,12,-,TGTGCCAGCAGCCAGGTCAACTACGAGCAGTACTTC,CASSQVNYEQYF
TRBJ2-1,once,TRBV10-3,17,TRBD2,TGTGCCATCAGTGAGGCCGGCTCGGGACTAGCGGGAGGGCTGCAGTTCTTC,CAISEAGSGLAGGLQFF